These T cell receptor beta chains were read from a single sample in a study of cytomegalovirus exposure and HLA in healthy donors. The data were produced by immunoSEQ multiplex PCR, yet TCRdb's version contains in-frame clones alone and is incomplete. The table has about 36,000 clones, 60% to 75% seen once; the top ten hold just over 6.5%. Sequencing was carried out using PBMCs. These receptors were obtained from a man aged 25 to 40 in good health and CMV-seronegative. The CDR3 runs from the conserved cysteine through the conserved F or W. Each record gives: D gene, clone size, J gene, V gene, CDR3 protein, CDR3 DNA. The D gene is left open where the match is weak. Size values are once, few and many counts, or a class for expanded clones, and some rows have none.

NA,NA,TRBJ1-5,TRBV28,CASSPTVTEIWPQHF,TGTGCCAGCAGCCCGACAGTAACGGAGATTTGGCCCCAGCATTTT
NA,NA,TRBJ2-5,TRBV4-3,CASSLQLDQETQYF,TGCGCCAGCAGCCTACAGTTAGACCAAGAGACCCAGTACTTC
TRBD1,few,TRBJ2-7,TRBV6-8,CASIGQEGQYF,TGTGCCAGCATTGGACAGGAAGGGCAGTACTTC
TRBD2,NA,TRBJ2-3,TRBV29-1,CSVEGTSGSSPDTQYF,TGCAGCGTTGAGGGGACTAGCGGATCGAGCCCGGATACGCAGTATTTT
NA,once,TRBJ2-7,TRBV10-1,CASSLGVLYEQYF,TGCGCCAGCAGTCTCGGGGTTCTATACGAGCAGTACTTC
TRBD1,NA,TRBJ1-5,TRBV15,CATSTGTDPITPQHF,TGTGCCACCAGCACCGGGACAGACCCTATCACGCCCCAGCATTTT
NA,few,TRBJ1-2,TRBV2,CASRRGGDSYGYTF,TGTGCCAGCAGAAGAGGGGGGGACTCCTATGGCTACACCTTC
NA,few,TRBJ2-7,TRBV19,CASSISTNEQYF,TGTGCCAGTAGTATTTCTACGAACGAGCAGTACTTC
NA,NA,TRBJ1-5,TRBV5-4,CASSLSNFSNQPQHF,TGTGCCAGCAGCTTGAGCAACTTTAGCAATCAGCCCCAGCATTTT
NA,few,TRBJ1-5,TRBV6-5,CAVHLQGNQPQHF,TGTGCCGTCCATCTCCAGGGCAATCAGCCCCAGCATTTT
NA,medium-sized,TRBJ2-5,TRBV28,CASSYFGTPKETQYF,TGTGCCAGCAGTTATTTCGGGACACCCAAAGAGACCCAGTACTTC
TRBD1,NA,TRBJ1-2,TRBV28,CASSQQGAFMYGYTF,TGTGCCAGCAGTCAACAGGGGGCGTTCATGTATGGCTACACCTTC
TRBD1,few,TRBJ2-3,TRBV6-4,CASSDSTGQTDTQYF,TGTGCCAGCAGTGACTCGACAGGGCAAACAGATACGCAGTATTTT
NA,medium-sized,TRBJ2-2,TRBV10-2,CASSDRDTGELFF,TGCGCCAGCAGTGACAGGGACACCGGGGAGCTGTTTTTT
TRBD1,NA,TRBJ1-5,TRBV27,CASSLDRGQPQHF,TGTGCCAGCAGTTTGGACAGGGGGCAGCCCCAGCATTTT
NA,NA,TRBJ2-5,TRBV5-4,CASSLQIQETQYF,TGTGCCAGCAGCTTACAGATTCAAGAGACCCAGTACTTC
NA,NA,TRBJ2-7,TRBV29-1,CSRGGDSTYEQYF,TGCAGCAGGGGGGGGGATTCGACGTACGAGCAGTACTTC
NA,NA,TRBJ1-2,TRBV19,CASSIPGPPGYTF,TGTGCCAGTAGTATACCAGGGCCTCCTGGCTACACCTTC
TRBD1,once,TRBJ1-1,TRBV28,CASSRGGTGGQEAFF,TGTGCCAGCAGTCGCGGGGGGACAGGGGGCCAGGAAGCTTTCTTT
TRBD1,NA,TRBJ2-7,TRBV5-4,CASSLDRDYEQYF,TGTGCCAGCAGCTTAGACAGGGACTACGAGCAGTACTTC
NA,NA,TRBJ1-2,TRBV4-2,CASSQVPSGTRIYGYTF,TGTGCCAGCAGCCAAGTCCCTTCCGGGACAAGGATTTATGGCTACACCTTC
NA,few,TRBJ2-1,TRBV6-5,CASSYSSSYNEQFF,TGTGCCAGCAGTTATTCTAGTTCCTACAATGAGCAGTTCTTC
NA,NA,TRBJ2-3,TRBV5-1,CASWGLDTDTQYF,TGCGCCAGCTGGGGCCTCGACACAGATACGCAGTATTTT
TRBD1,NA,TRBJ2-7,TRBV4-3,CASSQGRDSSYEQYF,TGCGCCAGCAGCCAAGGCCGGGACAGCTCCTACGAGCAGTACTTC
TRBD1,few,TRBJ1-5,TRBV6-6,CASSYITGGDQPQHF,TGTGCCAGCAGTTATATTACAGGGGGGGACCAGCCCCAGCATTTT
TRBD1,NA,TRBJ1-2,TRBV9,CASSLQDREGHGYTF,TGTGCCAGCAGCCTCCAGGACAGGGAGGGTCATGGCTACACCTTC
TRBD1,NA,TRBJ2-7,TRBV10-3,CAISERGQTYEQYF,TGTGCCATCAGTGAAAGGGGACAGACCTACGAGCAGTACTTC
TRBD1,NA,TRBJ1-5,TRBV6-5,CASTTGAGQPQHF,TGTGCCAGCACAACAGGGGCCGGGCAGCCCCAGCATTTT
NA,NA,TRBJ1-1,TRBV9,CASSVGPSGTEAFF,TGTGCCAGCAGCGTTGGGCCCTCGGGGACTGAAGCTTTCTTT
TRBD2,NA,TRBJ2-7,TRBV4-1,CASSQDEAGATYEQYF,TGCGCCAGCAGCCAAGATGAAGCGGGAGCCACTTACGAGCAGTACTTC
TRBD1,few,TRBJ2-2,TRBV4-1,CASSQSTGALGGELFF,TGCGCCAGCAGCCAATCGACAGGGGCCCTCGGCGGGGAGCTGTTTTTT
NA,NA,TRBJ1-1,TRBV7-2,CASSLNSHTEAFF,TGTGCCAGCAGCTTAAACAGTCACACTGAAGCTTTCTTT
NA,NA,TRBJ2-7,TRBV27,CASRATGTYEQYF,TGTGCCAGCAGGGCGACAGGAACATACGAGCAGTACTTC
NA,NA,TRBJ2-7,TRBV28,CASSQGGGSYEQYF,TGTGCCAGCTCACAGGGAGGGGGGTCCTACGAGCAGTACTTC
NA,NA,TRBJ1-3,TRBV14,CASSISSGNTIYF,TGTGCCAGCAGCATTAGCTCTGGAAACACCATATATTTT
NA,NA,TRBJ2-3,TRBV7-2,CASSLGARTDTQYF,TGTGCCAGCTCCCTTGGGGCTCGCACAGATACGCAGTATTTT
NA,few,TRBJ2-3,TRBV2,CASSFLDTQYF,TGTGCCAGCAGCTTTTTAGATACGCAGTATTTT
NA,NA,TRBJ1-1,TRBV7-9,CASSLVQGHDTEAFF,TGTGCCAGCAGCTTAGTCCAGGGGCACGACACTGAAGCTTTCTTT
TRBD1,NA,TRBJ1-4,TRBV2,CASRSQGEKLFF,TGTGCCAGCCGTTCACAGGGGGAAAAACTGTTTTTT
NA,NA,TRBJ2-7,TRBV29-1,CSAIPERSSYEQYF,TGCAGCGCGATCCCTGAGAGGAGCTCCTACGAGCAGTACTTC
NA,many,TRBJ1-1,TRBV6-5,CASSYSGVGNTEAFF,TGTGCCAGCAGTTACTCAGGGGTTGGGAACACTGAAGCTTTCTTT
TRBD2,few,TRBJ2-1,TRBV27,CASSGRGLLSKQFF,TGTGCCAGCAGTGGGCGGGGACTACTCTCCAAGCAGTTCTTC
NA,NA,TRBJ1-6,TRBV5-1,CASSSARSQINSPLHF,TGCGCCAGCAGCTCGGCTAGGAGCCAGATTAATTCACCCCTCCACTTT
TRBD2,once,TRBJ2-5,TRBV6-6,CASRTGTSGYETQYF,TGTGCCAGCAGAACCGGGACTAGCGGGTACGAGACCCAGTACTTC
NA,NA,TRBJ1-5,TRBV29-1,CSVREGQSNQPQHF,TGCAGCGTTAGGGAGGGACAAAGCAATCAGCCCCAGCATTTT
NA,NA,TRBJ2-3,TRBV4-3,CASSQDSGSDTQYF,TGCGCCAGCAGCCAAGATTCGGGTTCCGATACGCAGTATTTT
NA,NA,TRBJ2-7,TRBV2,CASSEETRGKQYF,TGTGCCAGCAGTGAAGAGACTAGGGGAAAGCAGTACTTC
NA,NA,TRBJ1-1,TRBV29-1,CSVATGGGNTEAFF,TGCAGCGTTGCCACGGGAGGAGGAAACACTGAAGCTTTCTTT
TRBD2,NA,TRBJ2-5,TRBV2,CASSEGWLAGLQETQYF,TGTGCCAGCAGTGAAGGGTGGCTAGCGGGATTACAAGAGACCCAGTACTTC
TRBD1,NA,TRBJ1-1,TRBV5-1,CASSLEGAPRAFF,TGCGCCAGCAGCTTGGAGGGGGCGCCTAGGGCTTTCTTT
NA,NA,TRBJ2-1,TRBV6-5,CASSTTRTASREQFF,TGTGCCAGCAGTACAACCCGGACAGCCTCTCGAGAGCAGTTCTTC